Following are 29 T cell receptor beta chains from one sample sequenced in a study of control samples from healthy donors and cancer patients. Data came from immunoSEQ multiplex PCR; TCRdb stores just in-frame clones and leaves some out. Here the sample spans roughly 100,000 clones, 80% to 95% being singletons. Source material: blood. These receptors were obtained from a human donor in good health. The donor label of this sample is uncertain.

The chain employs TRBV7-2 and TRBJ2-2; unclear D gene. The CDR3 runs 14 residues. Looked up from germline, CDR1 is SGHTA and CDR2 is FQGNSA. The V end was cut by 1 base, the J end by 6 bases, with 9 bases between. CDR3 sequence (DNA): TGTGCCAGCAGCTTAGAGGCCGGATCCGGGGAGCTGTTTTTT. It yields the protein CASSLEAGSGELFF.

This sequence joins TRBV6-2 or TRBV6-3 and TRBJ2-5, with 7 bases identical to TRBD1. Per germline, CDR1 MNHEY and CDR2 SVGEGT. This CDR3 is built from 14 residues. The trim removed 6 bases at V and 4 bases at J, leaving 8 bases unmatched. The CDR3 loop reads CASSWDSTIETQYF. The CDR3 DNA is TGTGCCAGCAGCTGGGACAGCACGATAGAGACCCAGTACTTC.

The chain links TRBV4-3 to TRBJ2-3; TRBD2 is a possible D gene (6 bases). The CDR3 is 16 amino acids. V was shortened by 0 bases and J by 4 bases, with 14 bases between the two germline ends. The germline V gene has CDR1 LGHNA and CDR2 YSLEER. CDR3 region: CASSQERLAFADTQYF. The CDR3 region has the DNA TGCGCCAGCAGCCAAGAACGGCTAGCGTTTGCAGATACGCAGTATTTT.

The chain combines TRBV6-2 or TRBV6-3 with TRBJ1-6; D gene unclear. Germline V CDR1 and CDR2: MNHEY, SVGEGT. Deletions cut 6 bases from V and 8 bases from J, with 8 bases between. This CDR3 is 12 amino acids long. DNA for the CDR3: TGTGCCAGCAGCGAGGCGTATTCACCCCTCCACTTT. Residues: CASSEAYSPLHF.

This chain's CDR3 is CASIFRGGLQETQYF. CDR3 DNA: TGTGCCAGCATTTTTCGGGGGGGCCTACAAGAGACCCAGTACTTC. The rearrangement links TRBV6-5 to TRBJ2-5; 8 nucleotides agree with TRBD2. Per germline, CDR1 MNHEY and CDR2 SVGAGI. V shed 7 bases and J 2 bases; nucleotides not matched to a gene: 9. The CDR3 has 15 residues.

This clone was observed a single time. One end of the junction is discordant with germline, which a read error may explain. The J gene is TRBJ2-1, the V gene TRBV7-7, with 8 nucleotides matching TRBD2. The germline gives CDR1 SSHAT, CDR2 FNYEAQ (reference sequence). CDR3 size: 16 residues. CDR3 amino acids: CASSLGGAGGLNEQFF. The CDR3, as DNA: TGTGCTAGCAGCTTAGGGGGTGCGGGGGGCCTCAATGAGCAGTTCTTC.

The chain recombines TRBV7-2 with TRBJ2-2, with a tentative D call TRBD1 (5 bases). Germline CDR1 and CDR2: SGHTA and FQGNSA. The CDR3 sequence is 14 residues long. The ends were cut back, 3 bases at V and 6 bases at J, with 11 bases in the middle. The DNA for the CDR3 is TGTGCCAGCAGCTTTCTAGGGGCGGCCGGGGAGCTGTTTTTT. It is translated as CASSFLGAAGELFF. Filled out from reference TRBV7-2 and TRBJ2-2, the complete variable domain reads GAGVSQSPSNKVTEKGKDVELRCDPISGHTALYWYRQSLGQGLEFLIYFQGNSAPDKSGLPSDRFSAERTGGSVSTLTIQRTQQEDSAVYLCASSFLGAAGELFFGEGSRLTVL.

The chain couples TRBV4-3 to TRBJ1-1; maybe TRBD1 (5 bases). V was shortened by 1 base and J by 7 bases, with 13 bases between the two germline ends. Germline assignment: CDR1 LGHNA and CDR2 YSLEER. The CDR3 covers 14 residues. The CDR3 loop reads CASSQGRTGVEAFF. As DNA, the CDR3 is TGCGCCAGCAGCCAAGGTCGTACAGGAGTTGAAGCTTTCTTT.

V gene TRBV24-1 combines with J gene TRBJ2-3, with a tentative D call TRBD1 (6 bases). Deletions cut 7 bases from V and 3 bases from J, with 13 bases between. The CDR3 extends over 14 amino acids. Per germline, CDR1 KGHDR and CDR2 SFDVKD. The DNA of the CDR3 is TGTGCCACCAGCGTACAGGGTGGGACAGATACGCAGTATTTT. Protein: CATSVQGGTDTQYF.

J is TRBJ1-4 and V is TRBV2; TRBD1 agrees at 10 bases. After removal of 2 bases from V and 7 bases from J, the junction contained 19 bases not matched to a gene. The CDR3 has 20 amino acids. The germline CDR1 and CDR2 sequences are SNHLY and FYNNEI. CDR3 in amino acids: CASSESRVGQGRLVTEKLFF. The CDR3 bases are TGTGCCAGCAGTGAATCGCGTGTGGGACAGGGGAGATTAGTTACTGAAAAACTGTTTTTT.

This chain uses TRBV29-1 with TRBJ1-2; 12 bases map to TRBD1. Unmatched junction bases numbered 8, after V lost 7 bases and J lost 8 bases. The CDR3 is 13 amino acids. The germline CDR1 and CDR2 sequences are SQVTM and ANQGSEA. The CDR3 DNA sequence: TGCAGCGCCCGGGGACAGGGGGCTTACGGCTACACCTTC. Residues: CSARGQGAYGYTF.

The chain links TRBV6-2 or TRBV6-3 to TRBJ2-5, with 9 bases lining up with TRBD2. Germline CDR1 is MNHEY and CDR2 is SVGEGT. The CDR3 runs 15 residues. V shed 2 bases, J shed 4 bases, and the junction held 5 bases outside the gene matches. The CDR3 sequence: CASSYGAGGGETQYF. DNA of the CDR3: TGTGCCAGCAGTTACGGTGCGGGGGGGGGAGAGACCCAGTACTTC.

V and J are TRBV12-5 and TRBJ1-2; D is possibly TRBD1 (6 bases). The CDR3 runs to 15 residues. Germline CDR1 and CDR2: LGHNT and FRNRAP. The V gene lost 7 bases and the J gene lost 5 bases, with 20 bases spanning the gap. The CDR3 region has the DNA TGTGCTAGTGCCTCGGGAAGGGGGGGCGCTTATGGCTACACCTTC. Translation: CASASGRGGAYGYTF.

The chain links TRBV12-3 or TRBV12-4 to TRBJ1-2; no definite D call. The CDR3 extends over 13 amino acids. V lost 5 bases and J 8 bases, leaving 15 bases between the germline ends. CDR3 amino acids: CASSITPTAGYTF. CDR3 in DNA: TGTGCCAGCAGTATCACCCCCACTGCCGGCTACACCTTC.

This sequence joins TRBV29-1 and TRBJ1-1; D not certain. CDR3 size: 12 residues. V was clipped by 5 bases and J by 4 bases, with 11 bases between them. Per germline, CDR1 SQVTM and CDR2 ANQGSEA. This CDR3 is CSVSRGGTEAFF. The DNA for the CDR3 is TGCAGCGTTTCGCGGGGAGGCACTGAAGCTTTCTTT.

The CDR3 sequence: CASSPFLQLDSPLHF. CDR3 nucleotides: TGTGCCAGCAGCCCTTTCTTACAGCTGGATTCACCCCTCCACTTT. The V gene is TRBV27, the J gene TRBJ1-6, with no clear D. Germline CDR1 MNHEY, CDR2 SMNVEV (reference sequence). This CDR3 comprises 15 residues. The V gene lost 6 bases and the J gene lost 8 bases, with 17 bases spanning the gap.

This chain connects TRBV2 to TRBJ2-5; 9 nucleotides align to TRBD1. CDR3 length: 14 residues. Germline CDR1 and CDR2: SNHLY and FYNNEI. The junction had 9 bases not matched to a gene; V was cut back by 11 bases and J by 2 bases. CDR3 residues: CASQTGTGQETQYF. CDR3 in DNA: TGTGCCTCCCAAACCGGGACAGGGCAAGAGACCCAGTACTTC.

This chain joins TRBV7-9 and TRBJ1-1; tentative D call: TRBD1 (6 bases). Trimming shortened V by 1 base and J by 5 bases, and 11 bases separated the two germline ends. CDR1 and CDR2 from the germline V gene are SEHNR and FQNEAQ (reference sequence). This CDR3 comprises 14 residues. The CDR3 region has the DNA TGTGCCAGCAGCTTAGAGACAGGTCTTACTGAAGCTTTCTTT. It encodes CASSLETGLTEAFF.

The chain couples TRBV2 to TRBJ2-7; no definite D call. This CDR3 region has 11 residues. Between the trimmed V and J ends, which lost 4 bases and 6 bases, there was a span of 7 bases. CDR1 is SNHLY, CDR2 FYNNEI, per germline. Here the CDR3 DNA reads TGTGCCAGCAGTGTGACCGTCGAGCAGTACTTC. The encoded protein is CASSVTVEQYF.

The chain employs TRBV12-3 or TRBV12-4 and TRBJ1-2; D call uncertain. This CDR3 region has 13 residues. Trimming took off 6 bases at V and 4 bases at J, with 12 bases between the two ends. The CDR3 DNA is TGTGCCAGCAGCCCGGGTGAAGCCTATGGCTACACCTTC. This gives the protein CASSPGEAYGYTF.

CDR3 sequence reads: CASNPGTGTGELFF. The CDR3 region has the DNA TGCGCCAGCAACCCAGGGACGGGCACCGGGGAGCTGTTTTTT. J is TRBJ2-2 and V is TRBV5-1; D tentatively fits TRBD1 or TRBD2 (5 bases each). CDR1 is SGHRS and CDR2 is YFSETQ in the germline V gene. The CDR3 totals 14 residues. Trimming pared 6 bases from V and 4 bases from J, leaving 13 bases between.

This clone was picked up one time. In nucleotides, the CDR3 is TGTGCCACCAGTGATCCCACAGGGGGCAGGGAGACCCAGTACTTC. It translates to CATSDPTGGRETQYF. The V gene is TRBV24-1, the J gene TRBJ2-5, with 9 bases fitting TRBD1. The CDR3 extends over 15 amino acids. Germline V gene data show CDR1 as KGHDR and CDR2 as SFDVKD. The V gene end was trimmed by 3 bases and the J gene end by 5 bases; junction bases not matched to a gene: 6.

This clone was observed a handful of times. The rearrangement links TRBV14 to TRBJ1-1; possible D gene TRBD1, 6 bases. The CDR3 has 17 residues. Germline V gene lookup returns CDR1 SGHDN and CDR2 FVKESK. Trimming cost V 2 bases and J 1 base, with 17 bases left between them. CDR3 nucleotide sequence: TGTGCCAGCAGCCAAAGTTTACAGGGACGATGGAACACTGAAGCTTTCTTT. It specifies CASSQSLQGRWNTEAFF.

CDR3 in amino acids: CASSEGWYEQYF. The CDR3, as DNA: TGTGCCAGCAGTGAAGGTTGGTACGAGCAGTACTTC. This chain connects TRBV6-1 to TRBJ2-7; D is undetermined. This CDR3 has 12 amino acids. V lost 1 base and J 4 bases, leaving 5 bases between the germline ends. CDR1 is MNHNS and CDR2 is SASEGT in the germline V gene.

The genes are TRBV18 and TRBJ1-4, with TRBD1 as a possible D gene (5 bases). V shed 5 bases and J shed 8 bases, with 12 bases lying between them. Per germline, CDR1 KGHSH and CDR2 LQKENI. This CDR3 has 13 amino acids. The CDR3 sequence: CASSFERGEKLFF. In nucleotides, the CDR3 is TGTGCCAGCTCATTCGAAAGGGGCGAAAAACTGTTTTTT.

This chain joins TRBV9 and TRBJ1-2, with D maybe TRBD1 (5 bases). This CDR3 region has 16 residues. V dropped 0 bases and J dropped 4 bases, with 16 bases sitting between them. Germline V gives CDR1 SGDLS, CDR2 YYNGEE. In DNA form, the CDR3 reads TGTGCCAGCAGCGTAGCTCCGGACACCTCCAGCTATGGCTACACCTTC. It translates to CASSVAPDTSSYGYTF.

The CDR3 sequence: CSASHRSTDTQYF. In nucleotides, the CDR3 is TGCAGTGCTAGTCACCGTAGCACAGATACGCAGTATTTT. V is TRBV20-1 and J is TRBJ2-3, with D hard to call. The V gene's germline CDR1 is DFQATT and CDR2 SNEGSKA (reference sequence). The ends were cut back, 3 bases at V and 0 bases at J, with 7 bases in the middle. This CDR3 spans 13 amino acids.

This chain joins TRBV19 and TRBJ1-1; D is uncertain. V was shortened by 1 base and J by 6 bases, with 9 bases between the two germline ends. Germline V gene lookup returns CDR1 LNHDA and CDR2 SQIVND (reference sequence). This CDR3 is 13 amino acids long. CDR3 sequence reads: CASSIARQPEAFF. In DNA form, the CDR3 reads TGTGCCAGTAGTATAGCTAGGCAGCCTGAAGCTTTCTTT.

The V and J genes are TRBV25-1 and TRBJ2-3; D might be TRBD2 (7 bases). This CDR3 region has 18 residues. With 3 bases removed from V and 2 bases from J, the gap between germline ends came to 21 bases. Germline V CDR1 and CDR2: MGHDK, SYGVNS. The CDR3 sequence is CASSEGGGAGHFTDTQYF. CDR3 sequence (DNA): TGTGCCAGCAGTGAGGGAGGGGGGGCTGGACATTTCACAGATACGCAGTATTTT.